Presented here are 15 T cell receptor beta chains from one specimen sequenced in a study of blood T cell repertoires in COVID-19 (dated by TCRdb to 2019 to 2021). Libraries were prepared through the immunoSEQ multiplex PCR assay. TCRdb provides this immuneACCESS table in a form limited to in-frame rearrangements. Some clones are lacking; in checked studies, under half of them reflect an unresolved V gene, and why the rest are absent is not known. The sample contains roughly 290,000 clones, approximately 89% of them found a single time. Of the sample, around 8% is held by the ten largest clones. Specimen: peripheral blood. The receptors here all came from a woman aged 45-60 years who had recovered from COVID-19.

The rearrangement uses TRBV5-4 and TRBJ2-1, with D possibly TRBD2 on 6 matching bases. The CDR3 runs 12 residues. Germline V gene data show CDR1 as SGHNT and CDR2 as YYREEE (reference sequence). V gave up 2 bases and J gave up 9 bases, with 9 bases separating them. CDR3 in amino acids: CASSLGRGEQFF. CDR3 DNA sequence: TGTGCCAGCAGCTTAGGGCGGGGTGAGCAGTTCTTC.

This chain joins TRBV10-3 and TRBJ1-3; 7 nucleotides line up with TRBD1. This CDR3 comprises 14 residues. CDR1 and CDR2 from the germline V gene are ENHRY and SYGVKD. V dropped 7 bases and J dropped 2; count of bases not matched to a gene: 5. The CDR3 nucleotides are TGTGCCATCAAGAATCAGGGGGCTGGAAACACCATATATTTT. It encodes CAIKNQGAGNTIYF.

The CDR3 DNA sequence: TGTGCCAGCAGTTACATTAGTACGGATACGCAGTATTTT. It is translated as CASSYISTDTQYF. V and J are TRBV6-2 or TRBV6-3 and TRBJ2-3; D is unresolved. The CDR3 runs 13 residues. V was trimmed by 2 bases and J by 6 bases, leaving 9 bases between them. Germline V gives CDR1 MNHEY, CDR2 SVGEGT.

This clone was recorded once. The V gene is TRBV6-5, the J gene TRBJ1-4, with 10 bases fitting TRBD1. The germline CDR1 and CDR2 sequences are MNHEY and SVGAGI. Unmatched junction bases numbered 9, after V lost 6 bases and J lost 8 bases. This CDR3 comprises 15 residues. This CDR3 reads CASSPRDRGSEKLFF. The CDR3, as DNA: TGTGCCAGCAGCCCCAGGGACAGGGGATCCGAAAAACTGTTTTTT.

The sample holds a few counts of this clone. The V and J genes are TRBV18 and TRBJ1-6, with TRBD1 matching over 9 bases. V gave up 2 bases and J gave up 7 bases; unmatched junction bases: 6. This CDR3 spans 16 amino acids. The germline CDR1 and CDR2 sequences are KGHSH and LQKENI. In DNA, the CDR3 is TGTGCCAGCTCACCAGGACAGGGGTCGTGGAATTCACCCCTCCACTTT. Translation: CASSPGQGSWNSPLHF.

The rearrangement joins TRBV28 to TRBJ2-1; D unclear. The CDR3 has 16 amino acids. Per germline, CDR1 MDHEN and CDR2 SYDVKM. V was pared by 8 bases and J by 3 bases, with 20 bases between. The CDR3 spells CASFPRSGGYYNEQFF. CDR3 nucleotide sequence: TGTGCCAGCTTCCCTCGGTCCGGCGGCTACTACAATGAGCAGTTCTTC.

This chain connects TRBV12-5 to TRBJ2-3; 9 nucleotides match TRBD2. From germline, CDR1 is LGHNT and CDR2 FRNRAP. V lost 8 bases to trimming and J lost 4 bases; unmatched junction nucleotides: 7. CDR3 length equals 14 residues. In DNA form, the CDR3 reads TGTGCTAGTAGCGCGGGGGGGCAGGCAGATACGCAGTATTTT. Amino acids: CASSAGGQADTQYF.

This chain connects TRBV18 to TRBJ2-2, with D possibly matching TRBD1 (6 bases). Between the trimmed V and J ends, which lost 3 bases and 5 bases, there was a span of 19 bases. The CDR3 is made up of 17 amino acids. CDR1 is KGHSH and CDR2 is LQKENI in the germline V gene. The CDR3 spells CASSPPNPGHETGELFF. CDR3 DNA sequence: TGTGCCAGCTCACCGCCAAATCCGGGACACGAAACCGGGGAGCTGTTTTTT.

The chain has TRBV9 and TRBJ2-7; TRBD1 might be the D (5 bases). Germline CDR1 and CDR2: SGDLS and YYNGEE. Trimming shortened V by 0 bases and J by 3 bases, and 10 bases separated the two germline ends. The CDR3 spans 14 residues. CDR3 DNA sequence: TGTGCCAGCAGCGTAGGGGCAGGGTACTACGAGCAGTACTTC. Translated: CASSVGAGYYEQYF.

This chain uses TRBV29-1 with TRBJ2-2; 7 bases agree with TRBD1. V was pared by 1 base and J by 7 bases, with 15 bases of the junction left unmatched. This CDR3 has 17 amino acids. From germline, CDR1 is SQVTM and CDR2 ANQGSEA. The CDR3 loop is CSVEGDRDSGRIGELFF. The CDR3, as DNA: TGCAGCGTTGAAGGAGACAGGGATTCGGGCCGGATCGGGGAGCTGTTTTTT.

The V and J genes are TRBV3-1 (or the pseudogene TRBV3-2) and TRBJ2-1; TRBD1 matches 9 bases. CDR3 length: 14 residues. The V segment lost 5 bases and the J segment 14 bases; nucleotides outside the gene matches: 13. Germline V gene lookup returns CDR1 LGHDT and CDR2 YNNKEL (reference sequence). The DNA of the CDR3 is TGTGCCAGCAGCAGGGGCAGGGACAGGGAAATTAAGTTCTTC. This gives the protein CASSRGRDREIKFF.

The CDR3 protein is CASSQSRNSRSADTQYF. CDR3 coding DNA: TGCGCCAGCAGTCAATCTCGAAACAGTCGATCCGCAGATACGCAGTATTTT. The V and J genes are TRBV23-1 and TRBJ2-3; D gene unclear. TRBV23-1 is classed as an ORF, of uncertain function. V was clipped by 0 bases and J by 4 bases, with 17 bases between them. There are 17 residues in the CDR3.

The chain couples TRBV7-9 to TRBJ2-2; no clear D. This CDR3 comprises 13 residues. V shed 6 bases and J shed 4 bases, with 9 bases lying between them. Germline V gene data show CDR1 as SEHNR and CDR2 as FQNEAQ (reference sequence). The chain's CDR3 is CASSDHSTGELFF. The CDR3 nucleotides are TGTGCCAGCAGTGACCACAGCACCGGGGAGCTGTTTTTT.

This clone has a single count. V gene TRBV7-9 combines with J gene TRBJ1-1, with D uncertain. CDR1 and CDR2 (germline): SEHNR, FQNEAQ (reference sequence). This CDR3 has 13 amino acids. V was trimmed by 0 bases and J by 5 bases, leaving 7 bases between them. The CDR3 DNA reads as TGTGCCAGCAGCTTAGCTATTCGGACTGAAGCTTTCTTT. Translated, it gives CASSLAIRTEAFF.

The rearrangement links TRBV29-1 to TRBJ2-1; TRBD2 matches at 8 bases. V shed 3 bases, J shed 3 bases, and the junction held 4 bases outside the gene matches. This CDR3 is 14 amino acids long. Per germline, CDR1 SQVTM and CDR2 ANQGSEA. For the CDR3, the DNA is TGCAGCGTTGATCGACTAGCGCTCTACAATGAGCAGTTCTTC. As protein: CSVDRLALYNEQFF.